The sequence of this T cell receptor beta chain was determined in a study of T-cell memory formation after mild COVID-19. Each CDR3 protein is one row after TCRdb ran MiXCR on the 5' RACE reads. The sample yields about 310,000 distinct CDR3 sequences, about 16% seen once. There are 15 residues in the CDR3. Germline V gene lookup returns CDR1 SGHRS and CDR2 YFSETQ. Trimming shortened V by 0 bases and J by 4 bases, and 10 bases separated the two germline ends. This clonotype was counted many times. The antigen is not known. General observations from the study: Balance between CD4 and CD8 was seen in clones contracting day 15 to 85, and a CD4+ lean was seen in later expanders.

The clonotype comes from a man aged 18 to 30 who had mild COVID-19 (a few samples of this study predate the infection). Cell type and time point are not known. The rearrangement joins TRBV5-1 to TRBJ2-2; D is undetermined. The sample was PBMCs or a T cell subset sorted from them (not recorded which). CDR3 in DNA: TGCGCCAGCAGCTTGGGTCCTTCCTCCACCGGGGAGCTGTTTTTT. Its translation: CASSLGPSSTGELFF.